These 9 T cell receptor beta chains were sequenced from one sample in a study of CD8 T cells in Susac syndrome (dated by TCRdb to about 2019). Preparation of the library involved the immunoSEQ multiplex PCR assay. RNA was extracted using the RNeasy kit, and roughly 0.5 to 1 ug of the RNA was reverse transcribed with random hexamers. The public reads were reanalyzed by TCRdb: fastp trimming at Q25, MiXCR alignment, in-frame beta chains only. Each entry merges the rows of one CDR3 protein and shows their most common DNA and genes. This sample gives some 200,000 distinct CDR3 sequences in total; roughly 90% of them show up just once. 0.087% of the sample lies in the top ten. The source material was CD4+ T cells from PBMCs. These receptor sequences come from a human donor with Susac syndrome.

The rearrangement uses TRBV7-3 and TRBJ2-2; TRBD1 agrees at 8 bases. J was trimmed by 0 bases and V by 6 bases; bases with no gene match: 3. This CDR3 has 15 residues. Germline V gives CDR1 SGHTA, CDR2 FQGTGA. In nucleotides, the CDR3 is TGTGCCAGCAGTCCGGACAGGGCGAACACCGGGGAGCTGTTTTTT. This codes for CASSPDRANTGELFF.

The rearrangement joins TRBV30 to TRBJ2-7, with D hard to call. The germline V gene encodes CDR1 GTSNPN and CDR2 SVGIG (reference sequence). Trimming removed 2 bases from V and 4 bases from J, with 6 bases in between. The CDR3 runs to 11 residues. CDR3 coding DNA: TGTGCCTGGAGTCTTGTTTACGAGCAGTACTTC. As protein: CAWSLVYEQYF.

V is TRBV5-1 and J is TRBJ1-4; D not resolved. The CDR3 runs 15 residues. V was trimmed by 4 bases and J by 0 bases, leaving 10 bases between them. The germline CDR1 and CDR2 sequences are SGHRS and YFSETQ. The DNA of the CDR3 is TGCGCCAGCAGCCCGACGGCGGCAACTAATGAAAAACTGTTTTTT. Encoded protein: CASSPTAATNEKLFF.

This chain connects TRBV12-3 or TRBV12-4 to TRBJ1-5, with a possible D match to TRBD1 (5 bases). V was shortened by 8 bases and J by 0 bases, with 11 bases between the two germline ends. The CDR3 is made up of 14 amino acids. The CDR3 loop reads CASWGGVSNQPQHF. Here the CDR3 DNA reads TGTGCCAGCTGGGGAGGGGTTAGCAATCAGCCCCAGCATTTT.

The rearrangement links TRBV11-3 to TRBJ2-1; 9 bases line up with TRBD1. Unmatched junction bases numbered 4, after V lost 4 bases and J lost 0 bases. This CDR3 spans 16 amino acids. CDR1 is SGHNT and CDR2 is YENEEA in the germline V gene. The CDR3 sequence is CASSSQGAVSYNEQFF. The CDR3 nucleotides are TGTGCCAGCAGCTCACAGGGGGCAGTCTCCTACAATGAGCAGTTCTTC. Based on the CDR3 plus reference TRBV11-3 and TRBJ2-1, the full variable domain is EAGVVQSPRYKIIEKKQPVAFWCNPISGHNTLYWYLQNLGQGPELLIRYENEEAVDDSQLPKDRFSAERLKGVDSTLKIQPAELGDSAVYLCASSSQGAVSYNEQFFGPGTRLTVL.

This sequence joins TRBV5-6 and TRBJ1-1, with 8 bases lining up with TRBD1. This CDR3 region has 14 residues. Germline loops: CDR1 SGHDT, CDR2 YYEEEE. Unmatched junction bases numbered 7, after V lost 3 bases and J lost 6 bases. The CDR3 region is CASSSNYRGAEAFF. The DNA for the CDR3 is TGTGCCAGCAGCTCAAATTACAGGGGGGCTGAAGCTTTCTTT. The whole variable domain, filled in from reference TRBV5-6 and TRBJ1-1, reads DAGVTQSPTHLIKTRGQQVTLRCSPKSGHDTVSWYQQALGQGPQFIFQYYEEEERQRGNFPDRFSGHQFPNYSSELNVNALLLGDSALYLCASSSNYRGAEAFFGQGTRLTVV.

This sequence joins TRBV6-5 and TRBJ1-2; D ambiguous. The V and J ends lost 6 bases and 4 bases respectively, with 12 bases between them. Germline CDR1 is MNHEY and CDR2 is SVGAGI. The CDR3 contains 13 residues. CDR3 protein: CASRPGYLYGYTF. For the CDR3, the DNA is TGTGCCAGCAGACCGGGGTATCTCTATGGCTACACCTTC.

Worth noting for this clonotype: A junction boundary mismatches the germline segment, possibly from a read error. The rearrangement uses TRBV25-1 and TRBJ2-3; TRBD1 matches 7 bases. The length of the CDR3 is 14 residues. Germline CDR1 reads MGHDK; CDR2 reads SYGVNS. For the CDR3, the DNA is TGTGCCAGCAGTGCTTACGCCGGGACAGAAACGCAGTATTTT. Translating gives CASSAYAGTETQYF.

The chain combines TRBV28 with TRBJ2-5; D is ambiguous. Trimming shortened V by 7 bases and J by 6 bases, and 9 bases separated the two germline ends. Germline CDR1 MDHEN, CDR2 SYDVKM. The CDR3 length is 11 residues. The CDR3 here is CASTGEKTQYF. DNA for the CDR3: TGTGCCAGCACCGGAGAGAAGACCCAGTACTTC. Filled out from reference TRBV28 and TRBJ2-5, the complete variable domain reads DVKVTQSSRYLVKRTGEKVFLECVQDMDHENMFWYRQDPGLGLRLIYFSYDVKMKEKGDIPEGYSVSREKKERFSLILESASTNQTSMYLCASTGEKTQYFGPGTRLLVL.